The next 26 T cell receptor beta chains were all read from a single sample in a study of T cell repertoires in cytomegalovirus infection. These receptors' antigens are unknown. TCRdb reprocessed the reads via MiXCR and lists one record per CDR3 protein. The sample holds hundreds of thousands of distinct CDR3 sequences, 30% to 40% seen once. The source was cultured PBMCs, collected from culture after CMV antigen stimulation. The receptors come from a human donor in good health (CMV status not recorded). Some clones in this sample may be carry-over from other donors' samples.

V and J are TRBV19 and TRBJ2-7; no firm D call. CDR1 is LNHDA and CDR2 is SQIVND in the germline V gene (reference sequence). Between the trimmed V and J ends, which lost 3 bases and 0 bases, there was a span of 6 bases. The CDR3 contains 13 residues. In nucleotides, the CDR3 is TGTGCCAGTAGTATGCGAGGCTCCTACGAGCAGTACTTC. Translating it yields CASSMRGSYEQYF.

This clonotype showed up many times. The rearrangement links TRBV7-2 to TRBJ2-3; a weak D match, TRBD2 (5 bases). The CDR3 contains 18 residues. CDR1 and CDR2 (germline): SGHTA, FQGNSA. With 5 bases removed from V and 2 bases from J, the gap between germline ends came to 23 bases. The CDR3 nucleotides read TGTGCCAGCAGCGCGTTTACGGCGGGCACTAGGTTCACAGATACGCAGTATTTT. This translates into CASSAFTAGTRFTDTQYF.

This clonotype is a singleton in its sample. This chain uses TRBV11-2 with TRBJ2-5, with 8 nucleotides matching TRBD1. Germline CDR1 is SGHAT and CDR2 is FQNNGV. V shed 5 bases, J shed 4 bases, and the junction held 15 bases outside the gene matches. The CDR3 is 17 residues long. CDR3 protein: CASSPDTNQGARETQYF. The CDR3 DNA follows: TGTGCCAGCAGCCCGGACACCAACCAGGGGGCGCGAGAGACCCAGTACTTC.

This chain links TRBV19 with TRBJ2-5; a possible D gene is TRBD1 (6 bases). V lost 1 base and J lost 2, with 14 bases in between. Germline V gene sequence: CDR1 LNHDA, CDR2 SQIVND (reference sequence). The CDR3 runs 16 residues. Written as DNA, the CDR3 is TGTGCCAGTAGTATAGCAGGGGCCCTATCACAAGAGACCCAGTACTTC. As protein: CASSIAGALSQETQYF.

V usage is TRBV5-6 and J usage is TRBJ1-2; D might be TRBD1 (5 bases). CDR3 size: 14 residues. The germline V and J ends were trimmed by 0 bases and 6 bases, with 12 bases remaining between them. Per the germline V gene, CDR1 is SGHDT and CDR2 is YYEEEE. For the CDR3, the DNA is TGTGCCAGCAGCTTGGGACGGAAGGGGAATGGCTACACCTTC. Its protein is CASSLGRKGNGYTF. Full variable domain (remainder filled in from reference TRBV5-6 and TRBJ1-2): DAGVTQSPTHLIKTRGQQVTLRCSPKSGHDTVSWYQQALGQGPQFIFQYYEEEERQRGNFPDRFSGHQFPNYSSELNVNALLLGDSALYLCASSLGRKGNGYTFGSGTRLTVV.

V usage is TRBV19 and J usage is TRBJ1-6; D unresolved. CDR1 LNHDA and CDR2 SQIVND come from the germline V gene (reference sequence). Trimming left V 3 bases short and J 14 bases short, with 17 bases between. CDR3 length: 14 amino acids. CDR3 sequence reads: CASSIRLPQDTLHF. In DNA form, the CDR3 reads TGTGCCAGTAGTATTAGGCTTCCCCAGGATACCCTCCACTTT.

The rearrangement joins TRBV11-2 to TRBJ2-1, with 10 bases lining up with TRBD2. The length of the CDR3 is 16 residues. Losses at the gene ends were 5 bases for V and 8 bases for J; bases not matched to a gene: 12. Germline V gene sequence: CDR1 SGHAT, CDR2 FQNNGV. CDR3 DNA sequence: TGTGCCAGCAGCCTCCGATTCAGCGGGGGGGCCGATGAGCAGTTCTTC. It is translated as CASSLRFSGGADEQFF.

Only a few counts were recorded for this clonotype. The chain is built from TRBV28 and TRBJ1-5; 7 nucleotides match TRBD1. CDR1 is MDHEN, CDR2 SYDVKM, per germline. J lost 5 bases, V lost 5 bases, and 6 bases had no gene match. This CDR3 is built from 14 residues. Here the CDR3 DNA reads TGTGCCAGCAGTACAGGGGTTTGGTATCAGCCCCAGCATTTT. Protein sequence: CASSTGVWYQPQHF.

This clonotype was detected a few times. V and J are TRBV4-3 and TRBJ2-1, with D possibly TRBD2 on 5 matching bases. Trimming removed 1 base from V and 3 bases from J, with 16 bases in between. Germline loops: CDR1 LGHNA, CDR2 YSLEER. CDR3 length equals 17 residues. The CDR3: CASSQGPLSGYYNEQFF. As DNA, the CDR3 is TGCGCCAGCAGCCAAGGGCCCCTGAGCGGTTACTACAATGAGCAGTTCTTC.

The V and J genes are TRBV7-4 and TRBJ1-2; D unresolved. The V gene lost 3 bases and the J gene lost 4 bases, with 12 bases spanning the gap. The CDR3 spans 14 residues. Germline CDR1 reads SGHVT; CDR2 reads SQSDAQ. The CDR3 protein is CASSFPQPPYGYTF. The CDR3 bases are TGTGCCAGCAGCTTTCCACAGCCACCCTATGGCTACACCTTC.

This clonotype has a count of ten or more. V gene TRBV4-2 combines with J gene TRBJ1-2; D is undetermined. V lost 4 bases and J lost 2, with 14 bases in between. The germline gives CDR1 LGHNA, CDR2 YNFKEQ. CDR3 length: 15 residues. Here the CDR3 reads CASSRSSRTNYGYTF. The DNA for the CDR3 is TGTGCCAGCAGCCGCTCGAGCAGGACCAACTATGGCTACACCTTC.

This chain uses TRBV6-2 or TRBV6-3 with TRBJ2-2; D is ambiguous. CDR3 length: 17 residues. Germline CDR1 is MNHEY and CDR2 is SVGEGT. The V and J ends lost 0 bases and 1 base respectively, with 12 bases between them. The CDR3 loop is CASSYSDLELNTGELFF. CDR3 nucleotide sequence: TGTGCCAGCAGTTACTCAGACTTAGAGCTGAACACCGGGGAGCTGTTTTTT.

CDR3 region: CASSLAPGAAGNTIYF. The CDR3, as DNA: TGTGCCAGCAGTTTAGCGCCGGGGGCTGCTGGAAACACCATATATTTT. V gene TRBV12-3 or TRBV12-4 combines with J gene TRBJ1-3; weak D call: TRBD1 (6 bases). The V end lost 0 bases, the J end lost 2 bases, and 11 bases lay between the germline ends. The CDR3 loop spans 16 amino acids.

The chain has TRBV6-5 and TRBJ2-3; 7 nucleotides line up with TRBD2. This CDR3 has 15 residues. J gave up 0 bases and V 6 bases, and 6 bases lay outside the gene matches. The germline gives CDR1 MNHEY, CDR2 SVGAGI. The CDR3 nucleotides read TGTGCCAGCAGCGAAGCGGGGTTCAGCACAGATACGCAGTATTTT. It encodes CASSEAGFSTDTQYF.

The CDR3 protein is CASSLEGVPQHF. The CDR3 nucleotides read TGTGCCAGCAGCCTTGAGGGGGTACCCCAGCATTTT. The chain has TRBV7-8 and TRBJ1-5, with D tentatively TRBD1 (6 bases). The CDR3 has 12 residues. V was pared by 5 bases and J by 10 bases, with 12 bases between. Germline CDR1 SGHVS, CDR2 FQNEAQ.

This clonotype was observed a handful of times. This chain links TRBV7-9 with TRBJ1-2; no clear D gene. V lost 5 bases and J lost 7, with 11 bases in between. This CDR3 region has 12 residues. Germline assignment: CDR1 SEHNR and CDR2 FQNEAQ (reference sequence). The CDR3 DNA reads as TGTGCCAGCAGCCGTCTGGATTTTGGCTACACCTTC. Its protein product is CASSRLDFGYTF.

This clonotype was observed a handful of times. The V gene is TRBV5-4, the J gene TRBJ2-1, with D possibly TRBD1 on 7 matching bases. Deletions cut 1 base from V and 6 bases from J, with 20 bases between. From germline, CDR1 is SGHNT and CDR2 YYREEE (reference sequence). The CDR3 extends over 17 amino acids. Here the CDR3 DNA reads TGTGCCAGCAGCTTGCCAAGGGACTCCAGGGGGGCCAATGAGCAGTTCTTC. Translation: CASSLPRDSRGANEQFF.

The table lists this clonotype with a few counts. The chain is built from TRBV5-1 and TRBJ2-2, with a weak D call TRBD2 (6 bases). In germline, CDR1 is SGHRS, CDR2 YFSETQ. CDR3 length equals 16 residues. V lost 1 base and J 1 base, leaving 11 bases between the germline ends. In DNA, the CDR3 is TGCGCCAGCAGCTTGCGGGGGAATGGGAACACCGGGGAGCTGTTTTTT. It is translated as CASSLRGNGNTGELFF.

The chain uses TRBV27 and TRBJ1-2; no firm D call. Germline-derived CDR1 and CDR2 are MNHEY and SMNVEV (reference sequence). The length of the CDR3 is 12 residues. V lost 3 bases, J lost 8 bases, and 10 bases lay in between. CDR3 nucleotides: TGTGCCAGCAGTTTGATGGGTCGCGGCTACACCTTC. Residues: CASSLMGRGYTF.

V usage is TRBV19 and J usage is TRBJ2-1; 10 nucleotides agree with TRBD2. Losses at the gene ends were 3 bases for V and 6 bases for J; bases not matched to a gene: 5. The CDR3 has 15 amino acids. Germline CDR1 reads LNHDA; CDR2 reads SQIVND (reference sequence). In DNA form, the CDR3 reads TGTGCCAGTAGTATTAGCGGGGGGCTATCCAATGAGCAGTTCTTC. As protein: CASSISGGLSNEQFF.

The chain couples TRBV9 to TRBJ2-5; either TRBD1 or TRBD2 may fit D (5 bases each). V gave up 0 bases and J gave up 7 bases, with 10 bases separating them. The CDR3 length is 13 residues. The germline V gene encodes CDR1 SGDLS and CDR2 YYNGEE. CDR3 DNA sequence: TGTGCCAGCAGCGTAGTAAGGGACGGGACCCAGTACTTC. Protein product: CASSVVRDGTQYF.

The gene calls are TRBV2 and TRBJ2-3, with 7 bases aligning to TRBD1. The junction had 1 base not matched to a gene; V was cut back by 1 base and J by 0 bases. The CDR3 has 15 residues. CDR1 and CDR2 (germline): SNHLY, FYNNEI. CDR3 loop: CASSEEGASTDTQYF. In nucleotides, the CDR3 is TGTGCCAGCAGTGAAGAGGGGGCCAGCACAGATACGCAGTATTTT.

This clonotype has more than one count but fewer than ten. The chain carries TRBV4-1 and TRBJ2-1, with D tentatively TRBD2 (6 bases). Trimming took off 4 bases at V and 4 bases at J, with 17 bases between the two ends. Germline CDR1 is MGHRA and CDR2 is YSYEKL. The CDR3 consists of 16 residues. CDR3 nucleotide sequence: TGCGCCAGCAGCCGAGAGCGGGTAGGGGATTACAATGAGCAGTTCTTC. It codes for CASSRERVGDYNEQFF.

The rearrangement links TRBV12-5 to TRBJ2-6; a possible D gene is TRBD1 (6 bases). CDR1 LGHNT and CDR2 FRNRAP come from the germline V gene. The length of the CDR3 is 14 residues. Trimming pared 4 bases from V and 2 bases from J, leaving 6 bases between. Here the CDR3 reads CASGWGPGANVLTF. For the CDR3, the DNA is TGTGCTAGTGGTTGGGGGCCTGGGGCCAACGTCCTGACTTTC.

This sequence joins TRBV5-1 and TRBJ2-3; D remains unclear. The germline V gene encodes CDR1 SGHRS and CDR2 YFSETQ. Trimming took 2 bases from V and 3 from J, leaving 10 bases between them. The CDR3 runs 14 residues. CDR3 protein: CASSFSALTDTQYF. In nucleotides, the CDR3 is TGCGCCAGCAGCTTTTCGGCCCTGACAGATACGCAGTATTTT.

This clonotype occurred a few times. The chain couples TRBV7-2 to TRBJ1-2; tentative D call: TRBD1 (6 bases). Germline-derived CDR1 and CDR2 are SGHTA and FQGNSA. Trimming removed 5 bases at V and 1 base at J, with 17 bases between. The CDR3 length is 16 residues. CDR3 loop: CASSTDSAFLNYGYTF. For the CDR3, the DNA is TGTGCCAGCAGCACGGACAGCGCCTTCCTTAACTATGGCTACACCTTC.